This is a list of T cell receptor beta chains from one sample in a study of regulatory T cells in long-lasting Graves disease. TCRdb re-analysed the multiplex PCR reads in MiXCR, keeping a single row per CDR3 protein. The sample carries about 400,000 distinct CDR3 sequences, around 20% recorded once. This specimen consisted of peripheral blood mononuclear cells (PBMCs), obtained when the disease was refractory, from a patient treated with antithyroid drugs. These receptors were taken from a female donor with Graves disease. Each CDR3 is given with its conserved first and last residue. D genes are given only for firm matches. Clone size is stated in some rows and not others, as once, few, many or a class when expanded.

v_gene	d_gene	j_gene	abundance	CDR3nt	CDR3aa
TRBV3-1	-	TRBJ2-5	many	TGTGCCAGCAGCCAAGAGCGGGAGACCCAGTACTTC	CASSQERETQYF
TRBV12-3/TRBV12-4	-	TRBJ2-7	many	TGTGCCAGCAGTTTAGCCCACTCATACGCTAGAGAGCAGTACTTC	CASSLAHSYAREQYF
TRBV7-2	TRBD1	TRBJ2-7	few	TGTGCCAGCAGCGAAGAAGCCGGGACAGGGCTCGAGCAGTACTTC	CASSEEAGTGLEQYF
TRBV7-2	-	TRBJ2-7	few	TGTGCCAGCAGCTTAGACAGGACCGTCTCCTACGAGCAGTACTTC	CASSLDRTVSYEQYF
TRBV5-4	-	TRBJ1-1	-	TGTGCCAGCAGCCTTTCTGGCGCTTTGAACACTGAAGCTTTCTTT	CASSLSGALNTEAFF
TRBV19	-	TRBJ1-2	-	TGTGCCAGTAGTCAACCCCTGGGGGGCTACTATGGCTACACCTTC	CASSQPLGGYYGYTF
TRBV28	-	TRBJ1-5	-	TGTGCCAGCAGCCCGGGACCGGATAGCAATCAGCCCCAGCATTTT	CASSPGPDSNQPQHF
TRBV28	-	TRBJ1-4	many	TGTGCCAGCAGTACGACAGGAGTGCTTGATGAAAAACTGTTTTTT	CASSTTGVLDEKLFF
TRBV4-3	TRBD2	TRBJ2-7	-	TGCGCCAGCAGCCCGGATTCGGGGGGCTACGAGCAGTACTTC	CASSPDSGGYEQYF
TRBV28	-	TRBJ1-1	many	TGTGCCAGCAGCCGGGGTGGGGGGCCCACTGAAGCTTTCTTT	CASSRGGGPTEAFF
TRBV11-2	-	TRBJ2-7	many	TGTGCCAGCAGCTTAGAAAGGAGCGGCTCCTACGAGCAGTACTTC	CASSLERSGSYEQYF
TRBV20-1	-	TRBJ1-6	-	TGCAGTGCTAGAGGGGGAGATGGGATTTATAATTCACCCCTCCACTTT	CSARGGDGIYNSPLHF
TRBV7-2	-	TRBJ1-2	many	TGTGCCAGCAGTACATATGCTGGGTTTTTCGATGGCTACACCTTC	CASSTYAGFFDGYTF
TRBV13	TRBD2	TRBJ2-1	-	TGTGCCAGCAGCTCGATTAAGCCGGGGGGACTAGCGGGAGCGACCTCCTACAATGAGCAGTTCTTC	CASSSIKPGGLAGATSYNEQFF
TRBV20-1	TRBD1	TRBJ1-1	many	TGCAGTGCTCATGAGGACAGGGTCACTGAAGCTTTCTTT	CSAHEDRVTEAFF
TRBV29-1	-	TRBJ1-3	many	TGCAGCGTGGAACCCAGGGACGGTTCTGGAAACACCATATATTTT	CSVEPRDGSGNTIYF
TRBV6-1	TRBD2	TRBJ2-5	many	TGTGCCAGCTCCCAACGGACTAGCGGGAGTAATTTGGAGACCCAGTACTTC	CASSQRTSGSNLETQYF
TRBV24-1	-	TRBJ2-7	-	TGTGCCACCAGTGATTGGGGGGCGGCGGGCCGGAGCTCCTACGAGCAGTACTTC	CATSDWGAAGRSSYEQYF
TRBV19	-	TRBJ2-2	-	TGTGCCAGTAGTAAGACAGTAAACACCGGGGAGCTGTTTTTT	CASSKTVNTGELFF
TRBV20-1	-	TRBJ1-5	-	TGCAGTGCTAAATTCTCTCCGTCTAGCAATCAGCCCCAGCATTTT	CSAKFSPSSNQPQHF
TRBV7-9	-	TRBJ2-6	-	TGTGCCAGCAGCCCAGTCTGGGGAGCTGGGGCCAACGTCCTGACTTTC	CASSPVWGAGANVLTF
TRBV3-1	-	TRBJ2-5	many	TGTGCCAGCAGTAGAGGCGGGACCCAGTACTTC	CASSRGGTQYF
TRBV11-2	-	TRBJ2-3	-	TGTGCCAGCAGCCCGGACCGCACAGATACGCAGTATTTT	CASSPDRTDTQYF
TRBV11-2	-	TRBJ1-1	many	TGTGCCAGCAGCTACGGGGTTTCTGAAGCTTTCTTT	CASSYGVSEAFF
TRBV30	-	TRBJ1-4	few	TGTGCCGGCGCTTTAGTCTTAGGTGAAAAACTGTTTTTT	CAGALVLGEKLFF
TRBV29-1	-	TRBJ1-2	-	TGCAGCGTTGGGGGCCAGAGGGGCTACACCTTC	CSVGGQRGYTF
TRBV20-1	TRBD2	TRBJ2-3	-	TGCAGTGCTAGGCCCCTGGGAGCGGGATGGGGAGATACGCAGTATTTT	CSARPLGAGWGDTQYF
TRBV7-9	-	TRBJ2-2	-	TGTGCCAGGAGCACAGGGATGAACACCGGGGAGCTGTTTTTT	CARSTGMNTGELFF
TRBV6-2/TRBV6-3	-	TRBJ1-1	many	TGTGCCAGCAGTTACTCGAGGGTCCAGGGAGAAGCTTTCTTT	CASSYSRVQGEAFF
TRBV6-1	-	TRBJ2-4	-	TGTGCCAGCAGTCCCACCTTGACCAAAAACATTCAGTACTTC	CASSPTLTKNIQYF
TRBV15	-	TRBJ2-7	many	TGTGCCACCAGCAGCGACGACAGTTACGAGCAGTACTTC	CATSSDDSYEQYF
TRBV20-1	TRBD1	TRBJ2-7	few	TGCAGTGCTAGAGATGGGCAGGGGGCCCCCGAGCAGTACTTC	CSARDGQGAPEQYF
TRBV6-1	TRBD2	TRBJ2-5	-	TGTGCCAGCACCACAAGCGGGGGTCCTCTCGGCAGGGAGACCCAGTACTTC	CASTTSGGPLGRETQYF
TRBV27	-	TRBJ2-2	many	TGTGCCAGCAGTCTTACAGGGTCCGGGGAGCTGTTTTTT	CASSLTGSGELFF
TRBV20-1	-	TRBJ2-7	-	TGCAGTGCACCACCGAGAGATATTTTGTCAGGGGCTTCCTACGAGCAGTACTTC	CSAPPRDILSGASYEQYF
TRBV28	-	TRBJ2-7	many	TGTGCCAGCAGTCCGCAGGGAAACTCCTACGAGCAGTACTTC	CASSPQGNSYEQYF
TRBV3-1	-	TRBJ1-2	-	TGTGCCAGCAGCCAAGCGGGGGCAAACTATGGCTACACCTTC	CASSQAGANYGYTF
TRBV4-3	-	TRBJ2-4	-	TGCGCCAGCAGCCAAGATCCGAGGGGGGACATTCAGTACTTC	CASSQDPRGDIQYF
TRBV5-6	TRBD1	TRBJ1-4	many	TGTGCCAGCAGCCTGGGACAGTTCAATGAAAAACTGTTTTTT	CASSLGQFNEKLFF
TRBV20-1	-	TRBJ2-7	many	TGCAGTGCCCTCCAGACAGGAACCTACGAGCAGTACTTC	CSALQTGTYEQYF
TRBV12-3/TRBV12-4	-	TRBJ1-2	many	TGTGCCAGCCGAAGCTTAGGTGGCTACACCTTC	CASRSLGGYTF
TRBV19	-	TRBJ2-5	-	TGTGCCAGTAGTATACTTGGTTCGGAGACCCAGTACTTC	CASSILGSETQYF
TRBV7-2	-	TRBJ2-5	-	TGTGCCAGCAGCTATGCCGGGACTTCTCAAGAGACCCAGTACTTC	CASSYAGTSQETQYF
TRBV12-3/TRBV12-4	-	TRBJ1-1	many	TGTGCCAGCAGTTTATACAGGGCTGAAGCTTTCTTT	CASSLYRAEAFF
TRBV20-1	-	TRBJ1-1	-	TGCAGTGCTAGCCCGACAGTGAACACTGAAGCTTTCTTT	CSASPTVNTEAFF
TRBV30	TRBD1	TRBJ2-7	few	TGTGCCTGGAGCGGACAGGGAGGCGAGCAGTACTTC	CAWSGQGGEQYF
TRBV9	TRBD1	TRBJ1-1	few	TGTGCCAGCAGCGTGGACACAGGGGCCACTGAAGCTTTCTTT	CASSVDTGATEAFF
TRBV29-1	-	TRBJ1-4	-	TGCAGCGTTGGTGCGGGTCCCTACAATGAAAAACTGTTTTTT	CSVGAGPYNEKLFF
TRBV9	-	TRBJ2-2	few	TGTGCCAGCAGCGAGGGGCCTTACGAACACCGGGGTATCAGGAACACCGGGGAGCTGTTTTTT	CASSEGPYEHRGIRNTGELFF
TRBV20-1	TRBD1	TRBJ1-6	-	TGCAGTGCCTCGGGACAGGGGATTAATTCACCCCTCCACTTT	CSASGQGINSPLHF
TRBV28	-	TRBJ1-5	many	TGTGCCAGCTACTTCCGGGGGCAGAATCAGCCCCAGCATTTT	CASYFRGQNQPQHF
TRBV5-8	TRBD1	TRBJ2-1	-	TGTGCCAGCAGGGGCGGGGACAGGACCTACAATGAGCAGTTCTTC	CASRGGDRTYNEQFF
TRBV20-1	TRBD1	TRBJ2-7	many	TGCAGTGCCACGGGACAGGCCGACCACGAGCAGTACTTC	CSATGQADHEQYF
TRBV4-2	TRBD2	TRBJ2-7	-	TGTGCCAGCAGCCAAGCCCCAGCGGGAGGGCCGGAAGAGCAGTACTTC	CASSQAPAGGPEEQYF
TRBV6-2/TRBV6-3	-	TRBJ2-6	many	TGTGCCAGCAGTTACGGACGGCTCTCTGGGGCCAACGTCCTGACTTTC	CASSYGRLSGANVLTF
TRBV27	TRBD1	TRBJ1-5	once	TGTGCCAGCAAACCCGGGACAGGGGAGGGGCAGCCCCAGCATTTT	CASKPGTGEGQPQHF
TRBV18	-	TRBJ1-2	-	TGTGCCAGCTCACCACAACGGACAGTCGGCTATGGCTACACCTTC	CASSPQRTVGYGYTF
TRBV20-1	-	TRBJ1-4	few	TGCAGTGCTAGAGATCCCCTTTCAGTGGCAGGGTATGAAAAACTGTTTTTT	CSARDPLSVAGYEKLFF
TRBV10-3	-	TRBJ2-7	-	TGTGCCATCAGTGAGTCTGGGGCACCGGGCGAGCAGTACTTC	CAISESGAPGEQYF